The clone carrying this T cell receptor (beta chain) was seen repeatedly, ten times or more. Stable hyperthyroidism: no ophthalmopathy progression over 18 months of follow-up. This specimen comes from a study of T cells in Graves' hyperthyroidism and ophthalmopathy. RNA transcripts yielded amplified TCR beta CDR3 regions. A set of HTBI primers served as the primers for a first-round RT-PCR of the TCR CDR3. TCRdb recomputed calls from the multiplex PCR reads with MiXCR, one row per CDR3 protein. This sample has some 700,000 distinct CDR3 sequences, with 17% found just once. V lost 3 bases and J lost 0, with 9 bases in between. The CDR3 is made up of 14 amino acids.

Sequenced material: blood. This sequence was found in a man aged 50 to 59 with Graves' hyperthyroidism. The rearrangement links TRBV12-3 or TRBV12-4 to TRBJ2-7; D gene unclear. The CDR3 coding sequence is TGTGCCAGCAGTTTTGGCCGATCCTCCTACGAGCAGTACTTC. This sequence encodes CASSFGRSSYEQYF.